The clone carrying this T cell receptor (beta chain) was counted a single time. The junction differs from germline at one of its ends, possibly a read error. All patients reached thyroid surgery having received no treatment beforehand. MiXCR re-clonotyped the PCR reads for TCRdb. This sample has approximately 16,000 clones; roughly 13% occur once, and the top ten carry about 30%. The sample is drawn from a study of metastatic and nonmetastatic thyroid tumors. The CDR3 is made up of 13 amino acids. Germline CDR1 SGHTA, CDR2 FQGTGA. The TCR was taken from a female donor with papillary thyroid cancer or a benign thyroid nodule (not recorded which). Some clones in this sample may be carry-over from other donors' samples. The chain couples TRBV7-3 to TRBJ2-3, with D hard to call. Sequencing was performed on blood. CDR3 region: CTSSITPTDTQYF. The CDR3, as DNA: TGTACCAGCAGCATAACGCCCACAGATACGCAGTATTTT.